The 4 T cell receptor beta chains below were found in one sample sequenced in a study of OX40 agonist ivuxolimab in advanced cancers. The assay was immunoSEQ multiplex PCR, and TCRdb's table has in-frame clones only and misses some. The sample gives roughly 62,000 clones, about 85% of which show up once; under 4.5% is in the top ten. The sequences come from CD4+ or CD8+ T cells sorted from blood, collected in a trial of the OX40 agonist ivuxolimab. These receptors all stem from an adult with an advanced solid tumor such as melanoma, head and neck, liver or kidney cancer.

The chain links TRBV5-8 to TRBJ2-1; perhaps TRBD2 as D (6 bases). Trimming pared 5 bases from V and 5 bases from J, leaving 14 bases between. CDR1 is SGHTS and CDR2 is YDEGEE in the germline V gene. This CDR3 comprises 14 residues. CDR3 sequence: CASSRARRDNEQFF. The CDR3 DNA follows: TGTGCCAGCAGTAGGGCCCGGAGGGACAATGAGCAGTTCTTC.

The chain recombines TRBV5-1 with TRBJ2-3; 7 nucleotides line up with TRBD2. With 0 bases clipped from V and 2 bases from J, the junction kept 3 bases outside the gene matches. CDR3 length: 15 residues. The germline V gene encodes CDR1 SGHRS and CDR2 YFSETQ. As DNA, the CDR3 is TGCGCCAGCAGCTTGGGCGGGAGCTACACAGATACGCAGTATTTT. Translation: CASSLGGSYTDTQYF. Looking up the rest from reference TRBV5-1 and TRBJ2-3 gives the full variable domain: KAGVTQTPRYLIKTRGQQVTLSCSPISGHRSVSWYQQTPGQGLQFLFEYFSETQRNKGNFPGRFSGRQFSNSRSEMNVSTLELGDSALYLCASSLGGSYTDTQYFGPGTRLTVL.

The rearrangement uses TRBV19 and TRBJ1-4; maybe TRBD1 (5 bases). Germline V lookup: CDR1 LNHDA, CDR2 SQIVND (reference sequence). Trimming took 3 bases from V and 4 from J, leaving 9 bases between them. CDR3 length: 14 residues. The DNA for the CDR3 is TGTGCCAGTAGTATTGGGACGTATAATGAAAAACTGTTTTTT. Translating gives CASSIGTYNEKLFF. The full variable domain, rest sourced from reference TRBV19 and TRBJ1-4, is DGGITQSPKYLFRKEGQNVTLSCEQNLNHDAMYWYRQDPGQGLRLIYYSQIVNDFQKGDIAEGYSVSREKKESFPLTVTSAQKNPTAFYLCASSIGTYNEKLFFGSGTQLSVL.

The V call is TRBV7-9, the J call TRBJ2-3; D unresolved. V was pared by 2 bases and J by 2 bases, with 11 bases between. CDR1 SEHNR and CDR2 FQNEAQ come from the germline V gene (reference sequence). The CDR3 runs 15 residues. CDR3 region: CASSLLSSNTDTQYF. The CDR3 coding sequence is TGTGCCAGCAGCTTATTGAGTAGTAACACAGATACGCAGTATTTT.